The clone carrying this T cell receptor (beta chain) came up a few times. The antigen remains unidentified. Amplification used 60 Vbeta primers and 13 Jbeta primers. The data were produced by immunoSEQ multiplex PCR, yet TCRdb's version contains in-frame clones alone and is incomplete. The data show about 150,000 clones, 60% to 80% seen once. These data come from a study of cytomegalovirus exposure and HLA in healthy donors. At collection, donors were nominally healthy, but unrecorded immune exposures were probable. Germline V lookup: CDR1 ENHRY, CDR2 SYGVKD. V lost 3 bases to trimming and J lost 0 bases, with 9 bases between them. There are 15 residues in the CDR3. Regarding the study as a whole: The Asian-associated ancestry cluster reportedly had fewer N-insertions than the approximately 630-donor mean in a later analysis.

The sequenced material came from PBMCs. The rearrangement uses TRBV10-3 and TRBJ1-5; no reliable D call. This sequence was found in a woman in her 40s in good health and CMV-seronegative. CDR3 coding DNA: TGTGCCATCAGTGACTCCACCTATAGCAATCAGCCCCAGCATTTT. Its translation is CAISDSTYSNQPQHF.